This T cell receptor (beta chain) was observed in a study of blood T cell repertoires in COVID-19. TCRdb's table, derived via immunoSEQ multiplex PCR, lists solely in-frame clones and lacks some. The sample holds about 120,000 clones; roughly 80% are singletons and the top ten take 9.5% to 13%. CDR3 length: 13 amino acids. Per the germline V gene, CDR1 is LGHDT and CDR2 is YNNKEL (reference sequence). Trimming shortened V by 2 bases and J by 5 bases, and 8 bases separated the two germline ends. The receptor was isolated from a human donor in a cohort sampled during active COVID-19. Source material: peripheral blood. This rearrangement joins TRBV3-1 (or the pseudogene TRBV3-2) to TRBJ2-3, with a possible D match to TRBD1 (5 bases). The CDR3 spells CASSQTRVDTQYF. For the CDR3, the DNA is TGTGCCAGCAGCCAAACCAGGGTAGATACGCAGTATTTT.